One and the same sample provided the 2 T cell receptor beta chains below, sequenced in a study of blood T cell repertoires in COVID-19. Clones were sequenced by immunoSEQ multiplex PCR, and TCRdb holds only the in-frame ones, with some missing. The table records 70,000 or so clones, approximately 90% of them present only once. The specimen sequenced was peripheral blood. The origin of the receptors is a man between 60 and 70 years old with acute or convalescent COVID-19.

This clone was recorded only once. The CDR3: CASSPQAGGQETQYF. The DNA for the CDR3 is TGTGCCAGCAGCCCTCAAGCGGGGGGACAAGAGACCCAGTACTTC. The gene calls are TRBV11-1 and TRBJ2-5; 9 bases map to TRBD2. The germline gives CDR1 SGHAT, CDR2 FQDESV (reference sequence). V gave up 5 bases and J gave up 2 bases; unmatched junction bases: 6. The CDR3 consists of 15 residues. The full variable domain, its missing parts supplied by reference TRBV11-1 and TRBJ2-5, is EAEVAQSPRYKITEKSQAVAFWCDPISGHATLYWYRQILGQGPELLVQFQDESVVDDSQLPKDRFSAERLKGVDSTLKIQPAELGDSAMYLCASSPQAGGQETQYFGPGTRLLVL.

The rearrangement links TRBV7-9 to TRBJ2-5; TRBD2 matches at 12 bases. Looked up from germline, CDR1 is SEHNR and CDR2 is FQNEAQ (reference sequence). The CDR3 is 15 residues long. Trimming took 4 bases from V and 7 from J; bases not matched to a gene: 7. CDR3 bases: TGTGCCAGCAGCTCGGGACTAGCGGGCACAGGGACCCAGTACTTC. This translates into CASSSGLAGTGTQYF.